This TCR beta chain was obtained from a study of graft-versus-host responses after intestinal transplantation. Study conclusions and caveats: Recipient marrow showed GvH clones, some seen first in ileum or blood.

J lost 1 base, V lost 7 bases, and 3 bases had no gene match. This CDR3 contains 13 residues. The V gene's germline CDR1 is MNHNS and CDR2 SASEGT. A note on this clone: Its antigen is not known.

The table came from immunoSEQ multiplex PCR; TCRdb's copy has only in-frame clones and leaves some out. The data contain approximately 80,000 clones, less than 90% of them singletons. The gene calls are TRBV6-1 and TRBJ1-1, with 7 nucleotides matching TRBD1. The receptor was isolated from a human donor who received an intestinal transplant. The starting material was unstimulated CD4+ T cells sorted from spleen or lymph node cells, obtained before intestinal transplant. The CDR3 reads CASTGQQNTEAFF. DNA of the CDR3: TGTGCCAGCACGGGACAGCAGAACACTGAAGCTTTCTTT.